What follows are 3 T cell receptor beta chains derived from one specimen sequenced in a study of identical twins. TCRdb re-analysed the 5' RACE reads in MiXCR, keeping a single row per CDR3 protein. The sample contains a few hundred thousand distinct CDR3 sequences, about 11% of which appear only once. Sequenced sample: memory T cells sorted from blood. The origin of the receptors is a man over 45 in good health.

This clonotype was detected ten times or more. The chain recombines TRBV4-3 with TRBJ2-3; D unclear. Germline V gives CDR1 LGHNA, CDR2 YSLEER. The CDR3 covers 15 residues. V shed 2 bases and J shed 0 bases, with 9 bases lying between them. CDR3 DNA: TGCGCCAGCAGCCAAATACTCTCTAGCACAGATACGCAGTATTTT. Amino acids: CASSQILSSTDTQYF.

This clonotype showed up many times. The genes are TRBV10-3 and TRBJ2-1; tentative D call: TRBD1 (6 bases). V was trimmed by 3 bases and J by 5 bases, leaving 14 bases between them. The length of the CDR3 is 15 residues. Germline CDR1 reads ENHRY; CDR2 reads SYGVKD. CDR3 region: CAISESRGRDNEQFF. The CDR3 nucleotides read TGTGCCATCAGTGAAAGCAGGGGAAGGGACAATGAGCAGTTCTTC.

This clonotype came up a few times. The CDR3 is CASSSLPRQGPSYNEQFF. CDR3 in DNA: TGCGCCAGCAGCTCATTACCTAGACAGGGACCTTCCTACAATGAGCAGTTCTTC. The V and J genes are TRBV5-1 and TRBJ2-1; 7 nucleotides align to TRBD1. Germline V gives CDR1 SGHRS, CDR2 YFSETQ. The CDR3 has 18 residues. With 3 bases clipped from V and 1 base from J, the junction kept 13 bases outside the gene matches.